This T cell receptor beta chain is from a study of tumor-infiltrating lymphocytes in localized non-small cell lung cancer. For the study at large: Resected tumor was paired with non-adjacent uninvolved lung from the same patient.

The data were produced by immunoSEQ multiplex PCR, yet TCRdb's version contains in-frame clones alone and is incomplete. The sample carries 10,000 to 15,000 clones, roughly 66% recorded once. Turning to this clone: The antigen remains undetermined.

General study results and limits: Different pieces of the same tissue went to different assays, confounding technical variation with intratumor heterogeneity. Immunotypes IM1 and IM2 had similar TCR-derived T-cell fractions.

With 0 bases removed from V and 0 bases from J, the gap between germline ends came to 7 bases. This CDR3 region has 15 residues. Germline values: CDR1 SGHRS, CDR2 YFSETQ. The chain recombines TRBV5-1 with TRBJ2-1; unclear D gene. Sequences were obtained from uninvolved lung tissue not adjacent to the tumor. The clonotype originates from a human donor with non-small cell lung cancer. The CDR3 DNA reads as TGCGCCAGCAGCTTGGGCAGAAGCTCCTACAATGAGCAGTTCTTC. Translating it yields CASSLGRSSYNEQFF.